Listed here are 21 T cell receptor beta chains from one sample, sequenced in a study of blood T cell repertoires in COVID-19. Clones were sequenced by immunoSEQ multiplex PCR, and TCRdb holds only the in-frame ones, with some missing. The sample comprises about 140,000 clones, 70% to 90% of which are singletons, and over 2.5% rests with the top ten. The sequenced sample was peripheral blood. Every receptor here comes from a man in his fifties or sixties with acute or convalescent COVID-19.

The chain carries TRBV24-1 and TRBJ2-1; TRBD2 aligns across 11 bases. This CDR3 is 14 amino acids long. V was clipped by 3 bases and J by 10 bases; unmatched bases: 4. Germline V lookup: CDR1 KGHDR, CDR2 SFDVKD. For the CDR3, the DNA is TGTGCCACCAGTGATCCTGGGACTAGCGGAGAGCAGTTCTTC. Its translation: CATSDPGTSGEQFF.

The V call is TRBV7-3, the J call TRBJ1-2, with 10 nucleotides matching TRBD1. Germline CDR1 and CDR2: SGHTA and FQGTGA. The CDR3 loop spans 15 amino acids. V dropped 4 bases and J dropped 5; count of bases not matched to a gene: 7. In nucleotides, the CDR3 is TGTGCCAGCAGCTCCGGGACAGGGGCGCCGTATGGCTACACCTTC. Its protein is CASSSGTGAPYGYTF.

The chain carries TRBV24-1 and TRBJ1-4, with D unresolved. CDR1 and CDR2 from the germline V gene are KGHDR and SFDVKD. Trimming removed 5 bases at V and 7 bases at J, with 10 bases between. CDR3 size: 13 residues. The DNA for the CDR3 is TGTGCCACCAGTGCGCAGAATGGTGAAAAACTGTTTTTT. This codes for CATSAQNGEKLFF.

This clone was observed a single time. The chain is built from TRBV10-3 and TRBJ1-4; D perhaps matches TRBD1 (6 bases). Germline CDR1 and CDR2: ENHRY and SYGVKD. This CDR3 is 15 amino acids long. V was clipped by 0 bases and J by 1 base, with 6 bases between them. The CDR3 sequence is CAISESTGTNEKLFF. CDR3 bases: TGTGCCATCAGTGAGTCGACAGGAACTAATGAAAAACTGTTTTTT.

The sample holds one count of this clone. The chain joins TRBV10-3 to TRBJ2-7; the match to TRBD2 covers 12 bases. The trim removed 2 bases at V and 3 bases at J, leaving 5 bases unmatched. The CDR3 totals 16 residues. Looked up from germline, CDR1 is ENHRY and CDR2 is SYGVKD. In DNA form, the CDR3 reads TGTGCCATCAGTGAGGGACTAGCGGGGTCCTACTACGAGCAGTACTTC. It specifies CAISEGLAGSYYEQYF.

V and J are TRBV25-1 and TRBJ2-7; 7 bases fit TRBD1. V lost 6 bases to trimming and J lost 3 bases; unmatched junction nucleotides: 8. CDR1 is MGHDK, CDR2 SYGVNS, per germline. This CDR3 is built from 14 residues. CDR3 DNA sequence: TGTGCCAGCAGCAAACAGGGGTCCAACTACGAGCAGTACTTC. This translates into CASSKQGSNYEQYF.

V usage is TRBV2 and J usage is TRBJ2-3; 11 bases agree with TRBD2. Looked up from germline, CDR1 is SNHLY and CDR2 is FYNNEI. The CDR3 contains 18 residues. The V gene end was trimmed by 6 bases and the J gene end by 0 bases; junction bases not matched to a gene: 11. CDR3 in amino acids: CASSLRLAGSTSTDTQYF. In nucleotides, the CDR3 is TGTGCCAGCAGCTTACGACTAGCGGGGTCGACTAGCACAGATACGCAGTATTTT.

The rearrangement links TRBV10-1 to TRBJ2-1; 14 nucleotides match TRBD2. Germline-derived CDR1 and CDR2 are WNHNN and SYGVQD (reference sequence). V was clipped by 5 bases and J by 6 bases; unmatched bases: 3. The CDR3 consists of 15 residues. The CDR3 region is CASSQGLAGGNEQFF. The CDR3 bases are TGCGCCAGCAGTCAAGGACTAGCGGGAGGCAATGAGCAGTTCTTC.

The chain links TRBV6-5 to TRBJ1-5; possibly TRBD1 for D (5 bases). The germline V and J ends were trimmed by 4 bases and 1 base, with 11 bases remaining between them. The CDR3 runs to 15 residues. Germline V gene lookup returns CDR1 MNHEY and CDR2 SVGAGI. The CDR3: CASSLTGISNQPQHF. As DNA, the CDR3 is TGTGCCAGCAGTTTAACAGGAATCAGCAATCAGCCCCAGCATTTT.

This chain uses TRBV2 with TRBJ1-1, with D perhaps matching TRBD1 (5 bases). V was shortened by 0 bases and J by 4 bases, with 9 bases between the two germline ends. Per germline, CDR1 SNHLY and CDR2 FYNNEI. This CDR3 contains 14 residues. The CDR3 loop reads CASSEALGGTEAFF. Written as DNA, the CDR3 is TGTGCCAGCAGTGAAGCGCTGGGGGGCACTGAAGCTTTCTTT.

The rearrangement links TRBV15 to TRBJ2-6, with TRBD1 as a possible D gene (6 bases). The CDR3 is 15 amino acids. V was shortened by 8 bases and J by 0 bases, with 11 bases between the two germline ends. Germline V gives CDR1 LNHNV, CDR2 YYDKDF (reference sequence). CDR3 amino acids: CATRPGHSGANVLTF. The CDR3 coding sequence is TGTGCCACCCGCCCGGGACACTCTGGGGCCAACGTCCTGACTTTC.

J is TRBJ2-5 and V is TRBV12-5, with 7 bases identical to TRBD1. The DNA end favors TRBJ2-7, so the J call may be wrong. Germline V gene lookup returns CDR1 LGHNT and CDR2 FRNRAP. This CDR3 has 15 residues. The CDR3 DNA follows: TGTGCTAGTGGCCCAAGACAGGACAGGATCTACGAGCAGTACTTC. It is translated as CASGPRQDRIYEQYF.

This rearrangement joins TRBV7-8 to TRBJ1-4; 7 bases line up with TRBD1. CDR1 and CDR2 from the germline V gene are SGHVS and FQNEAQ. The CDR3 sequence is 16 residues long. Trimming took 6 bases from V and 5 from J; bases not matched to a gene: 12. In DNA form, the CDR3 reads TGTGCCAGCAGACGCGGGACAGACCGCGGAAATGAAAAACTGTTTTTT. Protein sequence: CASRRGTDRGNEKLFF.

CDR3 sequence (DNA): TGCGCCAGCGGGGGGGGCCCCTACGAGCAGTACTTC. Protein sequence: CASGGGPYEQYF. The V and J genes are TRBV10-2 and TRBJ2-7; D is perhaps TRBD2 (7 bases). This CDR3 is built from 12 residues. The V and J ends lost 8 bases and 2 bases respectively, with 10 bases between them. Germline assignment: CDR1 WSHSY and CDR2 SAAADI.

This rearrangement joins TRBV5-1 to TRBJ2-5; 8 bases agree with TRBD1. V lost 4 bases and J lost 5; bases outside the gene matches: 10. The CDR3 contains 15 residues. CDR1 is SGHRS, CDR2 YFSETQ, per germline. Here the CDR3 reads CASSGPTGVQETQYF. CDR3 sequence (DNA): TGCGCCAGCAGCGGCCCGACAGGGGTCCAGGAGACCCAGTACTTC.

This clone was seen just once. The rearrangement uses TRBV7-8 and TRBJ2-2; 12 positions match TRBD1. Germline trimming cut 7 bases from V and 2 bases from J; bases unmatched to any gene: 14. The CDR3 is made up of 19 amino acids. Germline V gene sequence: CDR1 SGHVS, CDR2 FQNEAQ. The CDR3, as DNA: TGTGCCAGCACCACACGGTTCGGGACAGGGGGCCCCAACACCGGGGAGCTGTTTTTT. Translated: CASTTRFGTGGPNTGELFF.

This chain uses TRBV18 with TRBJ1-2; D possibly corresponds to TRBD1 (6 bases). The CDR3 runs 16 residues. Germline V gene data show CDR1 as KGHSH and CDR2 as LQKENI. Trimming stripped 0 bases from V and 4 bases from J, with 15 bases between. CDR3 DNA sequence: TGTGCCAGCTCACCACCCCCCCAGGGGAGGGGCTATGGCTACACCTTC. Translation gives CASSPPPQGRGYGYTF.

The sample holds one count of this clone. The chain links TRBV9 to TRBJ1-4, with D perhaps matching TRBD1 (5 bases). The CDR3 has 15 amino acids. Germline V lookup: CDR1 SGDLS, CDR2 YYNGEE. V was shortened by 0 bases and J by 4 bases, with 10 bases between the two germline ends. This CDR3 reads CASSVEQGFNEKLFF. The CDR3 DNA reads as TGTGCCAGCAGCGTAGAGCAGGGCTTTAATGAAAAACTGTTTTTT.

Note on this clone: A read error may account for a junction end that differs from germline. The chain carries TRBV12-3 or TRBV12-4 and TRBJ2-6; D gene unclear. The CDR3 loop spans 12 amino acids. CDR3 sequence: CASSLGATVLTF. CDR3 bases: TGTGCCAGCAGTTTAGGGGCCACCGTCCTGACTTTC.

The rearrangement uses TRBV11-2 and TRBJ2-7; 7 positions match TRBD2. The CDR3 spans 15 residues. The J segment lost 0 bases and the V segment lost 3 bases, leaving 5 bases of the junction unmatched. The V gene's germline CDR1 is SGHAT and CDR2 FQNNGV. The CDR3 DNA sequence: TGTGCCAGCAGCTTGGGGGGAGGGCTCTCCTACGAGCAGTACTTC. Its translation is CASSLGGGLSYEQYF. Filled out from reference TRBV11-2 and TRBJ2-7, the complete variable domain reads EAGVAQSPRYKIIEKRQSVAFWCNPISGHATLYWYQQILGQGPKLLIQFQNNGVVDDSQLPKDRFSAERLKGVDSTLKIQPAKLEDSAVYLCASSLGGGLSYEQYFGPGTRLTVT.

CDR3 DNA sequence: TGCGCCAGCAGCCAAGTCCACGGGGACAGGGTCGCAGATACGCAGTATTTT. Amino acids: CASSQVHGDRVADTQYF. The rearrangement uses TRBV4-1 and TRBJ2-3; 9 bases are shared with TRBD1. CDR3 length equals 17 residues. With V trimmed by 1 base and J by 4 bases, 9 bases remained unmatched. From germline, CDR1 is MGHRA and CDR2 YSYEKL.